The 23 T cell receptor beta chains presented below share a single source sample, sequenced in a study of blood T cells in healthy people across ages. PCR was performed a second time for about 7 to 11 cycles using a sample-barcoded 5' primer and a J-beta primer mix. Via MiXCR, TCRdb re-called the 5' RACE reads, giving one row per CDR3 protein. The data contain under 1,000,000 distinct CDR3 sequences, less than 60% of them singletons. Source material: blood. Every receptor here comes from a man at least 80 years old in good health.

J is TRBJ2-1 and V is TRBV27; the D gene is possibly TRBD2 (8 bases). The CDR3 runs 14 residues. V was clipped by 5 bases and J by 8 bases, with 16 bases between them. Germline CDR1 reads MNHEY; CDR2 reads SMNVEV (reference sequence). The CDR3 is CASSGTAGADEQFF. As DNA, the CDR3 is TGTGCCAGCAGTGGGACAGCGGGGGCCGATGAGCAGTTCTTC.

The chain is built from TRBV12-3 or TRBV12-4 and TRBJ1-1, with unresolved D. The CDR3 loop spans 12 amino acids. Trimming took 5 bases from V and 2 from J, leaving 6 bases between them. The CDR3 DNA reads TGTGCCAGCAGTCATCCCAACACTGAAGCTTTCTTT. This encodes CASSHPNTEAFF.

This clonotype has a single count. The chain couples TRBV4-1 to TRBJ2-1, with 11 bases aligning to TRBD2. Germline CDR1 and CDR2: MGHRA and YSYEKL. Trimming at V came to 0 bases and at J to 8 bases, leaving 3 bases not matched to a gene. This CDR3 is 15 amino acids long. In DNA, the CDR3 is TGCGCCAGCAGCCAAGAAACTAGCGGGAGCTATGAGCAGTTCTTC. Amino acid sequence: CASSQETSGSYEQFF.

This clonotype was seen a handful of times. The chain recombines TRBV13 with TRBJ2-7; a possible D gene is TRBD1 (6 bases). The CDR3 sequence is 14 residues long. The germline V gene encodes CDR1 PRHDT and CDR2 FYEKMQ (reference sequence). The V and J ends lost 0 bases and 2 bases respectively, with 8 bases between them. The CDR3 DNA follows: TGTGCCAGCAGCTTAGGCAAGGGGGCCTACGAGCAGTACTTC. It specifies CASSLGKGAYEQYF.

This clonotype was seen at least ten times. The V call is TRBV20-1, the J call TRBJ2-3; D could derive from TRBD1 or TRBD2 (5 bases each). Per the germline V gene, CDR1 is DFQATT and CDR2 is SNEGSKA (reference sequence). V was clipped by 7 bases and J by 4 bases, with 18 bases between them. The CDR3 is made up of 14 amino acids. CDR3 amino acids: CSGGTPGVADTQYF. DNA for the CDR3: TGCAGTGGGGGGACCCCGGGTGTCGCAGATACGCAGTATTTT.

V is TRBV27 and J is TRBJ2-7, with D perhaps matching TRBD1 or TRBD2 (5 bases each). V gave up 6 bases and J gave up 1 base, with 25 bases separating them. The CDR3 covers 18 residues. Germline V gives CDR1 MNHEY, CDR2 SMNVEV (reference sequence). CDR3 loop: CASRANIWGLGWSYEQYF. DNA of the CDR3: TGTGCCAGCAGAGCCAACATATGGGGGTTGGGGTGGTCCTACGAGCAGTACTTC.

The J gene is TRBJ2-3, the V gene TRBV20-1, with 11 positions matching TRBD2. This CDR3 spans 16 amino acids. The germline CDR1 and CDR2 sequences are DFQATT and SNEGSKA (reference sequence). The V segment lost 6 bases and the J segment 1 base; nucleotides outside the gene matches: 9. The CDR3 DNA sequence: TGCAGTGCCGACCCCCTTAGCGGGAGGGGCACAGATACGCAGTATTTT. This gives the protein CSADPLSGRGTDTQYF.

This sequence joins TRBV7-6 and TRBJ1-1; D gene unclear. This CDR3 contains 14 residues. V was shortened by 2 bases and J by 0 bases, with 7 bases between the two germline ends. Per germline, CDR1 SGHVS and CDR2 FNYEAQ. This CDR3 is CASSLRGVNTEAFF. The CDR3, as DNA: TGTGCCAGCAGCTTACGCGGGGTGAACACTGAAGCTTTCTTT.

This clonotype was detected a few times. V is TRBV20-1 and J is TRBJ2-1; 10 positions agree with TRBD2. J was trimmed by 4 bases and V by 6 bases; bases with no gene match: 9. This CDR3 region has 15 residues. The V gene's germline CDR1 is DFQATT and CDR2 SNEGSKA (reference sequence). The CDR3 DNA reads TGCAGTGCGATCCCAACTAGCGGGACTTACAATGAGCAGTTCTTC. The encoded protein is CSAIPTSGTYNEQFF.

The chain has TRBV27 and TRBJ2-5; D is possibly TRBD1 (6 bases). V lost 2 bases and J lost 7, with 20 bases in between. The germline V gene has CDR1 MNHEY and CDR2 SMNVEV (reference sequence). The CDR3 covers 16 residues. The CDR3 reads CASSLRVGTRSLTQYF. The CDR3 DNA sequence: TGTGCCAGCAGTTTAAGAGTCGGGACACGAAGTCTGACCCAGTACTTC.

The chain combines TRBV20-1 with TRBJ1-6, with D maybe TRBD1 (6 bases). CDR1 is DFQATT, CDR2 SNEGSKA, per germline (reference sequence). The CDR3 is 18 amino acids. V shed 0 bases and J shed 10 bases, with 25 bases lying between them. CDR3 protein: CSARDGFRRSSGVSPLHF. For the CDR3, the DNA is TGCAGTGCTAGAGATGGGTTCCGTAGGTCTTCAGGGGTATCACCCCTCCACTTT.

Details on this clonotype: This may be a read error, as it is one base from a much larger clone. This chain links TRBV10-3 with TRBJ2-3; D unclear. From germline, CDR1 is ENHRY and CDR2 SYGVKD. The CDR3 has 11 residues. V was shortened by 6 bases and J by 2 bases, with 3 bases between the two germline ends. CDR3 nucleotide sequence: TGTGCCATCAGATTCACAGATACGCAGTATTTT. Protein: CAIRFTDTQYF.

In DNA form, the CDR3 reads TGCGCCAGCAGCTTGATGGGCGGGAGGGCCGGTCATGAGCAGTTCTTC. Translated: CASSLMGGRAGHEQFF. The rearrangement joins TRBV5-1 to TRBJ2-1; TRBD2 agrees at 9 bases. Germline CDR1 reads SGHRS; CDR2 reads YFSETQ. The length of the CDR3 is 16 residues. V was pared by 1 base and J by 8 bases, with 10 bases of the junction left unmatched.

This chain links TRBV29-1 with TRBJ2-1; 7 bases align to TRBD2. The end of the DNA aligns better with TRBJ2-7, so the J call may be wrong. The CDR3 has 13 amino acids. The germline gives CDR1 SQVTM, CDR2 ANQGSEA. Here the CDR3 DNA reads TGCAGCGTTGCGTCGGGAGGACCCAATGAGCAGTACTTC. Its protein is CSVASGGPNEQYF.

The chain joins TRBV7-2 to TRBJ2-3, with D perhaps matching TRBD2 (7 bases). Trimming pared 4 bases from V and 1 base from J, leaving 15 bases between. Germline assignment: CDR1 SGHTA and CDR2 FQGNSA. CDR3 length equals 16 residues. The CDR3 region has the DNA TGTGCCAGCAGCTCCCCCGCCGGGGGGCGCACAGATACGCAGTATTTT. Protein sequence: CASSSPAGGRTDTQYF.

The J gene is TRBJ2-7, the V gene TRBV20-1, with 8 bases lining up with TRBD2. V lost 0 bases and J lost 0; bases outside the gene matches: 4. CDR1 is DFQATT and CDR2 is SNEGSKA in the germline V gene (reference sequence). This CDR3 contains 15 residues. The DNA for the CDR3 is TGCAGTGCTAGAGATCAGCGGGGGTCCTCCTACGAGCAGTACTTC. Its protein is CSARDQRGSSYEQYF.

In DNA form, the CDR3 reads TGTGCCAGCAGTTCGACAGGGGTCTACGAGCAGTACTTC. It specifies CASSSTGVYEQYF. The chain combines TRBV28 with TRBJ2-7, with TRBD1 matching 8 bases. CDR3 size: 13 residues. The J segment lost 3 bases and the V segment lost 4 bases, leaving 2 bases of the junction unmatched. Per germline, CDR1 MDHEN and CDR2 SYDVKM.

The DNA of the CDR3 is TGTGCCAGCAGCCAAGATGGAGGGCTAGCGGGATACTACGAGCAGTACTTC. Translation gives CASSQDGGLAGYYEQYF. The chain is built from TRBV4-2 and TRBJ2-7; 9 positions agree with TRBD2. This CDR3 is built from 17 residues. With V trimmed by 0 bases and J by 3 bases, 9 bases remained unmatched. Germline CDR1 LGHNA, CDR2 YNFKEQ.

The chain links TRBV2 to TRBJ2-3, with D uncertain. V lost 5 bases, J lost 2 bases, and 11 bases lay in between. This CDR3 spans 14 amino acids. CDR1 is SNHLY and CDR2 is FYNNEI in the germline V gene. For the CDR3, the DNA is TGTGCCAGCAGTACTGGCAGGCTCACAGATACGCAGTATTTT. Its translation is CASSTGRLTDTQYF.

This clonotype has only one observation. The chain is built from TRBV28 and TRBJ2-4, with 8 bases fitting TRBD1. Unmatched junction bases numbered 15, after V lost 5 bases and J lost 15 bases. CDR1 and CDR2 (germline): MDHEN, SYDVKM. There are 14 residues in the CDR3. CDR3 loop: CASSKQGVGYGRYF. CDR3 DNA sequence: TGTGCCAGCAGTAAACAGGGGGTAGGGTACGGGCGGTACTTC.

This chain uses TRBV5-1 with TRBJ2-5; D assignment may be TRBD1 or TRBD2 (5 bases each). This CDR3 is built from 15 residues. Germline-derived CDR1 and CDR2 are SGHRS and YFSETQ. The V end lost 4 bases, the J end lost 4 bases, and 17 bases lay between the germline ends. Written as DNA, the CDR3 is TGCGCCAGCAGCCCCCGGGGCAGGGTACGAGAGACCCAGTACTTC. This translates into CASSPRGRVRETQYF.

This clonotype was seen a handful of times. CDR3 region: CATSRPIMGTNYGYTF. Here the CDR3 DNA reads TGTGCCACCAGCAGACCCATTATGGGGACCAACTATGGCTACACCTTC. The rearrangement links TRBV15 to TRBJ1-2, with a possible D match to TRBD1 (5 bases). CDR3 length equals 16 residues. The germline CDR1 and CDR2 sequences are LNHNV and YYDKDF (reference sequence). V gave up 2 bases and J gave up 2 bases, with 15 bases separating them.

The gene calls are TRBV4-2 and TRBJ2-1; TRBD1 matches at 10 bases. This CDR3 has 15 amino acids. The ends lost 0 bases at V and 10 bases at J; junction bases unmatched: 6. Per the germline V gene, CDR1 is LGHNA and CDR2 is YNFKEQ. The CDR3 here is CASSQDPGTGVEQFF. The CDR3 DNA is TGTGCCAGCAGCCAAGATCCCGGGACAGGGGTCGAGCAGTTCTTC.